Following are 23 T cell receptor beta chains from one sample sequenced in a study of CD8 T cells in Susac syndrome. It was with random hexamers that roughly 0.5 to 1 ug RNA was reverse transcribed. MiXCR was run by TCRdb on the immunoSEQ multiplex PCR reads, yielding one entry per CDR3 protein. The sample lists 250,000 or so distinct CDR3 sequences; roughly 93% were seen once. Sequencing was performed on CD4+ T cells from PBMCs. The source of these receptors is a human donor with multiple sclerosis.

J is TRBJ2-5 and V is TRBV5-1, with TRBD2 identical over 10 bases. This CDR3 is 17 amino acids long. Unmatched junction bases numbered 14, after V lost 4 bases and J lost 5 bases. CDR1 SGHRS and CDR2 YFSETQ come from the germline V gene. The CDR3 is CASSLGRLAGEMETQYF. CDR3 sequence (DNA): TGCGCCAGCAGCCTTGGGAGGCTAGCGGGGGAAATGGAGACCCAGTACTTC. Based on the CDR3 plus reference TRBV5-1 and TRBJ2-5, the full variable domain is KAGVTQTPRYLIKTRGQQVTLSCSPISGHRSVSWYQQTPGQGLQFLFEYFSETQRNKGNFPGRFSGRQFSNSRSEMNVSTLELGDSALYLCASSLGRLAGEMETQYFGPGTRLLVL.

This chain uses TRBV25-1 with TRBJ2-1, with 16 bases lining up with TRBD2. V dropped 1 base and J dropped 0; count of bases not matched to a gene: 6. The CDR3 runs 20 residues. Germline V gene lookup returns CDR1 MGHDK and CDR2 SYGVNS. CDR3 residues: CASSEFGTSGRDSSYNEQFF. In nucleotides, the CDR3 is TGTGCCAGCAGTGAATTTGGGACTAGCGGGAGGGATAGCTCCTACAATGAGCAGTTCTTC.

CDR3: CASSFFRAAETQYF. CDR3 DNA sequence: TGCGCCAGCAGCTTCTTCAGGGCCGCGGAGACCCAGTACTTC. The chain uses TRBV5-1 and TRBJ2-5; possible D gene TRBD1, 5 bases. From germline, CDR1 is SGHRS and CDR2 YFSETQ. The CDR3 is made up of 14 amino acids. Trimming pared 2 bases from V and 5 bases from J, leaving 13 bases between. Full variable domain (remainder filled in from reference TRBV5-1 and TRBJ2-5): KAGVTQTPRYLIKTRGQQVTLSCSPISGHRSVSWYQQTPGQGLQFLFEYFSETQRNKGNFPGRFSGRQFSNSRSEMNVSTLELGDSALYLCASSFFRAAETQYFGPGTRLLVL.

This rearrangement joins TRBV5-6 to TRBJ2-2, with 8 nucleotides matching TRBD2. The CDR3 totals 19 residues. V trimming: 9 bases; J trimming: 7 bases; junction bases outside the gene matches: 26. Germline lookup yields CDR1 SGHDT and CDR2 YYEEEE. CDR3 sequence: CATPIERGSGKVYGGELFF. The CDR3 nucleotides read TGTGCCACCCCAATCGAGAGGGGTAGCGGGAAGGTTTATGGCGGGGAGCTGTTTTTT.

The rearrangement links TRBV2 to TRBJ2-2, with no clear D. Germline V lookup: CDR1 SNHLY, CDR2 FYNNEI. The ends were cut back, 3 bases at V and 7 bases at J, with 3 bases in the middle. The CDR3 is made up of 11 amino acids. In nucleotides, the CDR3 is TGTGCCAGCAGTGAGAGCGGGGAGCTGTTTTTT. It encodes CASSESGELFF.

This clonotype was counted once. The CDR3 spells CASSSRLRTAANVLTF. CDR3 coding DNA: TGTGCCAGCAGTTCCAGGCTGAGGACGGCAGCCAACGTCCTGACTTTC. V is TRBV28 and J is TRBJ2-6; D gene ambiguous. Germline V gene data show CDR1 as MDHEN and CDR2 as SYDVKM. V lost 4 bases, J lost 7 bases, and 17 bases lay in between. This CDR3 comprises 16 residues.

The chain employs TRBV12-3 or TRBV12-4 and TRBJ1-1, with 10 bases aligning to TRBD1. This CDR3 region has 15 residues. Trimming at V came to 6 bases and at J to 3 bases, leaving 7 bases not matched to a gene. CDR3 region: CASRILGQGDTEAFF. CDR3 DNA sequence: TGTGCCAGCAGGATCCTCGGACAGGGGGACACTGAAGCTTTCTTT.

This chain links TRBV15 with TRBJ2-7, with D perhaps given as TRBD1 or TRBD2 (5 bases each). This CDR3 comprises 16 residues. The V end lost 0 bases, the J end lost 4 bases, and 16 bases lay between the germline ends. Germline loops: CDR1 LNHNV, CDR2 YYDKDF (reference sequence). In DNA, the CDR3 is TGTGCCACCAGCAGAGATCTCCCCGGGACGGGATACGAGCAGTACTTC. Translation: CATSRDLPGTGYEQYF.

The rearrangement links TRBV6-5 to TRBJ2-3; D is unclear. The germline V gene has CDR1 MNHEY and CDR2 SVGAGI. Trimming removed 5 bases from V and 0 bases from J, with 12 bases in between. The CDR3 contains 15 residues. The CDR3 DNA reads as TGTGCCAGCAGTCACATGGACGGGAGCACAGATACGCAGTATTTT. Amino acids: CASSHMDGSTDTQYF.

The J gene is TRBJ2-7, the V gene TRBV23-1, with D perhaps TRBD1 (6 bases). TRBV23-1 is annotated as an ORF whose role is uncertain. Deletions cut 10 bases from V and 0 bases from J, with 13 bases between. The CDR3 runs 13 residues. CDR3 in amino acids: CAIPTGSSYEQYF. In DNA form, the CDR3 reads TGCGCCATCCCGACAGGTAGCTCCTACGAGCAGTACTTC.

The genes are TRBV28 and TRBJ1-2, with a tentative D call TRBD1 (6 bases). Germline lookup yields CDR1 MDHEN and CDR2 SYDVKM. Trimming left V 5 bases short and J 2 bases short, with 9 bases between. This CDR3 is 13 amino acids long. CDR3 region: CASSKDRNYGYTF. DNA for the CDR3: TGTGCCAGCAGTAAGGACAGAAACTATGGCTACACCTTC.

The gene calls are TRBV20-1 and TRBJ2-5; TRBD2 might be the D (6 bases). The V and J ends lost 1 base and 10 bases respectively, with 16 bases between them. There are 13 residues in the CDR3. Germline CDR1 is DFQATT and CDR2 is SNEGSKA (reference sequence). CDR3 region: CSARGSGTFDQYF. CDR3 nucleotide sequence: TGCAGTGCTAGAGGTAGCGGAACTTTTGACCAGTACTTC.

The CDR3 sequence is CASTLGASNQPQHF. The CDR3 DNA reads TGTGCCAGCACCCTGGGAGCTAGCAATCAGCCCCAGCATTTT. The chain combines TRBV6-2 or TRBV6-3 with TRBJ1-5; no reliable D call. Trimming pared 7 bases from V and 0 bases from J, leaving 10 bases between. Germline CDR1 and CDR2: MNHEY and SVGEGT. The CDR3 runs to 14 residues.

The table lists this clonotype with a count of one. The V call is TRBV20-1, the J call TRBJ1-1, with TRBD1 identical over 9 bases. With 5 bases clipped from V and 3 bases from J, the junction kept 4 bases outside the gene matches. This CDR3 has 13 residues. CDR1 is DFQATT, CDR2 SNEGSKA, per germline (reference sequence). Written as DNA, the CDR3 is TGCAGTGCTCCGACAGGGGGATACACTGAAGCTTTCTTT. Amino acid sequence: CSAPTGGYTEAFF.

V is TRBV29-1 and J is TRBJ2-3; no firm D call. CDR3 length: 13 amino acids. Germline-derived CDR1 and CDR2 are SQVTM and ANQGSEA. Trimming left V 3 bases short and J 2 bases short, with 9 bases between. In DNA, the CDR3 is TGCAGCGTTGAGGCGAGCGACACAGATACGCAGTATTTT. Its protein product is CSVEASDTDTQYF.

The rearrangement joins TRBV10-3 to TRBJ1-3; D might be TRBD1 (5 bases). Trimming took off 7 bases at V and 3 bases at J, with 16 bases between the two ends. Germline V gene data show CDR1 as ENHRY and CDR2 as SYGVKD. This CDR3 has 15 residues. The CDR3 bases are TGTGCCATCAATAAAGGGCCGACAGTTGGAAACACCATATATTTT. Translation gives CAINKGPTVGNTIYF.

V usage is TRBV23-1 and J usage is TRBJ2-3, with TRBD1 identical over 7 bases. TRBV23-1 is designated an ORF whose function remains uncertain. V gave up 6 bases and J gave up 0 bases; unmatched junction bases: 15. The CDR3 runs to 18 residues. The CDR3 sequence is CASRPTDGTAGSTDTQYF. The CDR3 DNA is TGCGCCAGCAGACCCACGGACGGGACAGCTGGCAGCACAGATACGCAGTATTTT.

V gene TRBV24-1 combines with J gene TRBJ2-2; 13 bases map to TRBD2. CDR3 length equals 16 residues. In germline, CDR1 is KGHDR, CDR2 SFDVKD. V shed 4 bases and J 6 bases; nucleotides not matched to a gene: 4. CDR3 nucleotide sequence: TGTGCCACCAGTGAGAGGACTAGCGGGAGTGCCGGGGAGCTGTTTTTT. Protein product: CATSERTSGSAGELFF.

V usage is TRBV15 and J usage is TRBJ2-1, with a tentative D call TRBD1 (6 bases). CDR1 and CDR2 (germline): LNHNV, YYDKDF (reference sequence). This CDR3 is 14 amino acids long. V lost 5 bases and J lost 5, with 13 bases in between. The CDR3 DNA reads as TGTGCCACCAGCGGGGCAGGGGCGGACAATGAGCAGTTCTTC. Its protein product is CATSGAGADNEQFF.

This chain joins TRBV15 and TRBJ1-1; D gene ambiguous. Deletions cut 5 bases from V and 0 bases from J, with 13 bases between. The CDR3 consists of 15 residues. The germline CDR1 and CDR2 sequences are LNHNV and YYDKDF (reference sequence). CDR3 sequence: CATSQSRLLNTEAFF. The CDR3, as DNA: TGTGCCACCAGCCAGAGCAGACTTTTGAACACTGAAGCTTTCTTT.

CDR3 protein: CASSGDIGELFF. In DNA form, the CDR3 reads TGTGCCAGCAGTGGGGACATCGGGGAGCTGTTTTTT. This rearrangement joins TRBV6-6 to TRBJ2-2, with D maybe TRBD1 (6 bases). The CDR3 is 12 residues long. From germline, CDR1 is MNHNY and CDR2 SVGAGI (reference sequence). Trimming shortened V by 5 bases and J by 7 bases, and 8 bases separated the two germline ends.

The chain joins TRBV5-1 to TRBJ1-2; 8 bases match TRBD1. The CDR3 covers 17 residues. Germline V gene data show CDR1 as SGHRS and CDR2 as YFSETQ. J was trimmed by 0 bases and V by 0 bases; bases with no gene match: 7. CDR3: CASSLVPGGSPNYGYTF. The CDR3 DNA reads as TGCGCCAGCAGCTTGGTCCCAGGGGGCTCCCCTAACTATGGCTACACCTTC.

The chain recombines TRBV12-3 or TRBV12-4 with TRBJ2-5; D might be TRBD1 (5 bases). CDR3 length: 14 amino acids. V lost 2 bases to trimming and J lost 5 bases, with 12 bases between them. CDR3 bases: TGTGCCAGCAGTTTAAGAACAGGCGAGGAGACCCAGTACTTC. It encodes CASSLRTGEETQYF.